The 31 T cell receptor beta chains listed next were all sequenced from one sample in a study of cytomegalovirus exposure and HLA in healthy donors. 60 Vbeta and 13 Jbeta primers were used in PCR. Method: immunoSEQ multiplex PCR; TCRdb's copy keeps in-frame clones and lacks some. The sample lists 100,000 or so clones, over 60% seen once, with roughly 4% in the top ten. Sequenced material: PBMCs. These receptors originate from a female donor in good health and CMV-seropositive.

CDR3 residues: CASSESGYYGYTF. The CDR3 bases are TGTGCCAGCAGTGAGTCAGGGTACTATGGCTACACCTTC. This chain links TRBV6-1 with TRBJ1-2, with a tentative D call TRBD1 (5 bases). V dropped 3 bases and J dropped 3 bases, with 8 bases sitting between them. Germline loops: CDR1 MNHNS, CDR2 SASEGT. The CDR3 totals 13 residues.

To note about this clone: Germline and junction disagree at one end, which may indicate a read error. The rearrangement uses TRBV5-4 and TRBJ1-2; 8 bases align to TRBD1. The CDR3 runs to 15 residues. Germline CDR1 is SGHNT and CDR2 is YYREEE (reference sequence). The CDR3 reads CAGSLGTGIPYGYTF. In nucleotides, the CDR3 is TGTGCCGGCAGCTTGGGGACAGGCATTCCCTATGGCTACACCTTC.

This rearrangement joins TRBV15 to TRBJ1-1; TRBD1 might be the D (5 bases). There are 16 residues in the CDR3. V was clipped by 3 bases and J by 1 base, with 15 bases between them. The germline CDR1 and CDR2 sequences are LNHNV and YYDKDF (reference sequence). CDR3 in DNA: TGTGCCACCAGCAGGGGAGCAGGGAGGAGGAACACTGAAGCTTTCTTT. Its protein is CATSRGAGRRNTEAFF.

The chain links TRBV4-3 to TRBJ2-7, with D possibly TRBD1 on 6 matching bases. Germline CDR1 LGHNA, CDR2 YSLEER. The CDR3 is made up of 13 amino acids. The germline V and J ends were trimmed by 0 bases and 4 bases, with 7 bases remaining between them. The CDR3 is CASSQEGGYEQYF. CDR3 nucleotides: TGCGCCAGCAGCCAAGAAGGGGGTTACGAGCAGTACTTC.

This clone was seen only a few times. The chain is built from TRBV7-2 and TRBJ2-1; D is possibly TRBD2 (6 bases). Trimming took 4 bases from V and 8 from J, leaving 12 bases between them. The CDR3 length is 13 residues. Germline CDR1 and CDR2: SGHTA and FQGNSA. In nucleotides, the CDR3 is TGTGCCAGCAGCTCCCCTGGGAGGCATGAGCAGTTCTTC. Translating gives CASSSPGRHEQFF.

The J gene is TRBJ1-5, the V gene TRBV6-5; unclear D gene. Germline-derived CDR1 and CDR2 are MNHEY and SVGAGI. Between the trimmed V and J ends, which lost 0 bases and 1 base, there was a span of 7 bases. The CDR3 extends over 15 amino acids. The CDR3 region has the DNA TGTGCCAGCAGTTACTCGAGTAGCAGCAATCAGCCCCAGCATTTT. Amino acid sequence: CASSYSSSSNQPQHF.

The J gene is TRBJ1-1, the V gene TRBV28, with D unclear. Germline V gene sequence: CDR1 MDHEN, CDR2 SYDVKM. This CDR3 comprises 13 residues. Trimming took 6 bases from V and 1 from J, leaving 9 bases between them. Written as DNA, the CDR3 is TGTGCCAGCAGCCCTACCTGGAACACTGAAGCTTTCTTT. Translated, it gives CASSPTWNTEAFF.

The chain uses TRBV19 and TRBJ2-7, with D perhaps TRBD1 (6 bases). The germline CDR1 and CDR2 sequences are LNHDA and SQIVND (reference sequence). V was trimmed by 2 bases and J by 0 bases, leaving 17 bases between them. This CDR3 is built from 17 residues. The CDR3 DNA sequence: TGTGCCAGTAGTATACGCACAGGCCCAGGGGACTCCTACGAGCAGTACTTC. Translating gives CASSIRTGPGDSYEQYF.

This clone has a handful of counts. V and J are TRBV20-1 and TRBJ1-3; no definite D call. V was clipped by 1 base and J by 8 bases, with 3 bases between them. Per germline, CDR1 DFQATT and CDR2 SNEGSKA (reference sequence). This CDR3 has 10 residues. The DNA for the CDR3 is TGCAGTGCTAGAGGAGACACCATATATTTT. This encodes CSARGDTIYF.

The chain recombines TRBV25-1 with TRBJ1-4; unclear D gene. Germline V gene data show CDR1 as MGHDK and CDR2 as SYGVNS. The length of the CDR3 is 13 residues. V lost 3 bases and J 6 bases, leaving 8 bases between the germline ends. The CDR3 protein is CASSDGFHEKLFF. Here the CDR3 DNA reads TGTGCCAGCAGTGACGGTTTCCATGAAAAACTGTTTTTT.

The chain is built from TRBV11-2 and TRBJ1-1, with unresolved D. CDR3 length equals 13 residues. V lost 2 bases, J lost 5 bases, and 9 bases lay in between. CDR1 and CDR2 from the germline V gene are SGHAT and FQNNGV. The CDR3 DNA sequence: TGTGCCAGCAGCTTACGGGTACGGACTGAAGCTTTCTTT. It encodes CASSLRVRTEAFF.

The V and J genes are TRBV19 and TRBJ2-7; 11 nucleotides align to TRBD2. Germline V gene lookup returns CDR1 LNHDA and CDR2 SQIVND (reference sequence). CDR3 size: 20 residues. The V gene end was trimmed by 4 bases and the J gene end by 0 bases; junction bases not matched to a gene: 17. CDR3 protein: CASSSRYRPLLAGDSYEQYF. The CDR3 coding sequence is TGTGCCAGTAGTAGTCGCTACAGGCCTTTACTAGCGGGAGACTCCTACGAGCAGTACTTC.

This clone came up a few times. The chain is built from TRBV5-6 and TRBJ1-1; no clear D. This CDR3 contains 12 residues. V was clipped by 1 base and J by 5 bases, with 6 bases between them. The V gene's germline CDR1 is SGHDT and CDR2 YYEEEE. DNA for the CDR3: TGTGCCAGCAGCTTGTGGAGGACTGAAGCTTTCTTT. Translation gives CASSLWRTEAFF. Based on the CDR3 plus reference TRBV5-6 and TRBJ1-1, the full variable domain is DAGVTQSPTHLIKTRGQQVTLRCSPKSGHDTVSWYQQALGQGPQFIFQYYEEEERQRGNFPDRFSGHQFPNYSSELNVNALLLGDSALYLCASSLWRTEAFFGQGTRLTVV.

The gene calls are TRBV6-6 and TRBJ2-1; 13 bases map to TRBD2. The germline gives CDR1 MNHNY, CDR2 SVGAGI (reference sequence). J gave up 3 bases and V 5 bases, and 4 bases lay outside the gene matches. The CDR3 has 16 residues. CDR3 DNA: TGTGCCAGCAGTGCTGGGACTAGCGGGGTCTACAATGAGCAGTTCTTC. It encodes CASSAGTSGVYNEQFF.

The chain links TRBV10-2 to TRBJ2-7; 9 bases line up with TRBD1. This CDR3 contains 15 residues. Germline assignment: CDR1 WSHSY and CDR2 SAAADI. The ends lost 6 bases at V and 2 bases at J; junction bases unmatched: 8. The CDR3 spells CASSDPGQGTYEQYF. In DNA form, the CDR3 reads TGCGCCAGCAGCGACCCGGGACAGGGAACCTACGAGCAGTACTTC.

The J gene is TRBJ2-5, the V gene TRBV7-2; D possibly corresponds to TRBD1 (5 bases). The CDR3 has 14 residues. V was pared by 2 bases and J by 2 bases, with 9 bases between. Germline V gene lookup returns CDR1 SGHTA and CDR2 FQGNSA. CDR3 sequence: CASSLKGSQETQYF. CDR3 DNA: TGTGCCAGCAGCTTAAAGGGGTCGCAAGAGACCCAGTACTTC.

A remark on this clone: The CDR3 does not close with the conserved phenylalanine or tryptophan, likely indicating a read error. The chain couples TRBV20-1 to TRBJ1-2; D uncertain. V was trimmed by 3 bases and J by 4 bases, leaving 3 bases between them. Germline CDR1 reads DFQATT; CDR2 reads SNEGSKA (reference sequence). There are 10 residues in the CDR3. The CDR3 loop is CSASSYGYTL. CDR3 coding DNA: TGCAGTGCTAGTAGCTATGGCTACACCCTC.

The chain employs TRBV4-3 and TRBJ2-7; 9 nucleotides match TRBD1. This CDR3 contains 15 residues. The germline gives CDR1 LGHNA, CDR2 YSLEER. The trim removed 2 bases at V and 2 bases at J, leaving 4 bases unmatched. DNA of the CDR3: TGCGCCAGCAGCCAATCGACAGGGGGGACCTACGAGCAGTACTTC. It specifies CASSQSTGGTYEQYF.

This chain links TRBV4-1 with TRBJ1-5, with D possibly matching TRBD1 (6 bases). Between the trimmed V and J ends, which lost 0 bases and 0 bases, there was a span of 12 bases. CDR3 length equals 17 residues. Germline V gene data show CDR1 as MGHRA and CDR2 as YSYEKL. CDR3 DNA: TGCGCCAGCAGCCAAGAGCGGGGGGCGGATAGCAATCAGCCCCAGCATTTT. It specifies CASSQERGADSNQPQHF.

CDR3 coding DNA: TGCGCCAGCAGCCCCAATGTGGGCCGACCCTCCTACGAGCAGTACTTC. As protein: CASSPNVGRPSYEQYF. This sequence joins TRBV4-1 and TRBJ2-7; no firm D call. Trimming took 4 bases from V and 0 from J, leaving 16 bases between them. The CDR3 length is 16 residues. The germline V gene encodes CDR1 MGHRA and CDR2 YSYEKL.

The genes are TRBV5-1 and TRBJ1-5; no reliable D call. The CDR3 is 13 amino acids. Trimming stripped 0 bases from V and 4 bases from J, with 5 bases between. The V gene's germline CDR1 is SGHRS and CDR2 YFSETQ. The DNA of the CDR3 is TGCGCCAGCAGCTTGGGCAGAAATCAGCCCCAGCATTTT. Translation: CASSLGRNQPQHF.

This chain joins TRBV7-2 and TRBJ2-7, with D perhaps matching TRBD2 (6 bases). This CDR3 has 15 amino acids. Trimming removed 5 bases from V and 4 bases from J, with 18 bases in between. The germline V gene encodes CDR1 SGHTA and CDR2 FQGNSA. CDR3 bases: TGTGCCAGCAGCGCGGGACTCCAGCTTAGGTACGAGCAGTACTTC. Its translation is CASSAGLQLRYEQYF.

The chain recombines TRBV5-4 with TRBJ2-5, with 13 nucleotides matching TRBD2. Germline trimming cut 4 bases from V and 9 bases from J; bases unmatched to any gene: 12. Per germline, CDR1 SGHNT and CDR2 YYREEE (reference sequence). This CDR3 comprises 16 residues. The CDR3 spells CASSPGTSGAHRAQYF. CDR3 in DNA: TGTGCCAGCAGCCCCGGGACTAGCGGGGCCCATAGGGCCCAGTACTTC.

The chain uses TRBV10-3 and TRBJ2-1, with 9 bases that match TRBD2. The CDR3 runs 14 residues. Per germline, CDR1 ENHRY and CDR2 SYGVKD. CDR3 DNA: TGTGCTTGTGGGGTATCAGCGGGAGGAAGTTGGCAGTTCTTC. This codes for CACGVSAGGSWQFF.

The chain couples TRBV30 to TRBJ1-5; possibly TRBD1 for D (5 bases). CDR1 and CDR2 (germline): GTSNPN, SVGIG (reference sequence). Trimming pared 0 bases from V and 4 bases from J, leaving 16 bases between. This CDR3 has 16 amino acids. CDR3 residues: CAWSVRDFLGNQPQHF. As DNA, the CDR3 is TGTGCCTGGAGTGTACGGGACTTCCTCGGGAATCAGCCCCAGCATTTT.

The chain links TRBV27 to TRBJ1-1; D unresolved. Trimming cost V 5 bases and J 0 bases, with 16 bases left between them. The CDR3 is 16 amino acids. Germline values: CDR1 MNHEY, CDR2 SMNVEV (reference sequence). The CDR3 DNA reads TGTGCCAGCAGTCCCTCGCGTGGTGAGATGAACACTGAAGCTTTCTTT. This gives the protein CASSPSRGEMNTEAFF.

The chain is built from TRBV18 and TRBJ2-1, with a possible D match to TRBD1 (5 bases). CDR1 and CDR2 (germline): KGHSH, LQKENI. V was clipped by 3 bases and J by 10 bases, with 13 bases between them. This CDR3 spans 13 amino acids. The CDR3 sequence is CASSPLQVGEQFF. In nucleotides, the CDR3 is TGTGCCAGCTCACCTCTACAGGTCGGGGAGCAGTTCTTC.

The chain carries TRBV5-6 and TRBJ2-6; 7 bases line up with TRBD1. Germline CDR1 SGHDT, CDR2 YYEEEE. This CDR3 is 14 amino acids long. The V segment lost 7 bases and the J segment 6 bases; nucleotides outside the gene matches: 7. As DNA, the CDR3 is TGTGCCAGCCGGGGACAGCTACAGGCCAACGTCCTGACTTTC. It translates to CASRGQLQANVLTF.

J is TRBJ1-6 and V is TRBV27, with D possibly TRBD1 on 6 matching bases. Between the trimmed V and J ends, which lost 6 bases and 10 bases, there was a span of 13 bases. The CDR3 spans 13 residues. Germline lookup yields CDR1 MNHEY and CDR2 SMNVEV (reference sequence). CDR3 sequence reads: CASSDRFGSPLHF. The CDR3 DNA is TGTGCCAGCAGCGACAGGTTTGGGTCACCCCTCCACTTT.

This rearrangement joins TRBV6-5 to TRBJ1-1; D uncertain. Deletions cut 2 bases from V and 6 bases from J, with 13 bases between. CDR1 and CDR2 (germline): MNHEY, SVGAGI. This CDR3 region has 14 residues. CDR3 amino acids: CASSYAGVKPEAFF. CDR3 bases: TGTGCCAGCAGTTACGCCGGGGTCAAGCCTGAAGCTTTCTTT.

The V call is TRBV5-4, the J call TRBJ1-2; D might be TRBD1 (5 bases). Trimming stripped 0 bases from V and 0 bases from J, with 6 bases between. The CDR3 sequence is 14 residues long. Germline CDR1 and CDR2: SGHNT and YYREEE (reference sequence). The CDR3 DNA is TGTGCCAGCAGCTTGGGACAGCCTAACTATGGCTACACCTTC. Translation: CASSLGQPNYGYTF.